Each of the 18 T cell receptor beta chains below was sequenced from the same sample in a study of identical twins' blood T cells. MiXCR, run by TCRdb on the 5' RACE reads, gives a single entry per CDR3 protein. The data show around 380,000 distinct CDR3 sequences, with about 28% seen just once and about 6.1% held by the top ten. Sample: PBMCs. All receptors derive from a woman aged 18 to 55 in good health.

The chain employs TRBV5-1 and TRBJ2-3, with D perhaps matching TRBD2 (6 bases). The germline V and J ends were trimmed by 0 bases and 4 bases, with 12 bases remaining between them. The length of the CDR3 is 15 residues. Germline values: CDR1 SGHRS, CDR2 YFSETQ. Here the CDR3 DNA reads TGCGCCAGCAGCTTGGCACTAGCTGGAGCAGATACGCAGTATTTT. Translation: CASSLALAGADTQYF. Drawing the rest from reference TRBV5-1 and TRBJ2-3, the complete variable domain is KAGVTQTPRYLIKTRGQQVTLSCSPISGHRSVSWYQQTPGQGLQFLFEYFSETQRNKGNFPGRFSGRQFSNSRSEMNVSTLELGDSALYLCASSLALAGADTQYFGPGTRLTVL.

V gene TRBV7-2 combines with J gene TRBJ1-4; D is unresolved. Germline CDR1 SGHTA, CDR2 FQGNSA. The CDR3 covers 16 residues. The ends were cut back, 7 bases at V and 4 bases at J, with 19 bases in the middle. The CDR3 spells CASNAVEWTRNEKLFF. The CDR3 region has the DNA TGTGCCAGCAACGCGGTAGAATGGACTCGTAATGAAAAACTGTTTTTT.

This clonotype was seen just once. A much more abundant neighbour one base away suggests this may be a read error. This rearrangement joins TRBV29-1 to TRBJ2-7; TRBD1 or TRBD2 may be the D gene (5 bases each). The CDR3 spans 13 residues. The germline V gene encodes CDR1 SQVTM and CDR2 ANQGSEA. CDR3 amino acids: CSVSGQGTYEQHF. CDR3 sequence (DNA): TGCAGCGTTTCAGGACAAGGGACCTACGAGCAGCACTTC.

The rearrangement uses TRBV29-1 and TRBJ2-7; D remains unclear. CDR3 length: 11 residues. Germline CDR1 is SQVTM and CDR2 is ANQGSEA. The germline V and J ends were trimmed by 1 base and 5 bases, with 6 bases remaining between them. The CDR3, as DNA: TGCAGCGTTGAAGCGGTTGACGAGCAGTACTTC. It translates to CSVEAVDEQYF.

This clonotype was recorded a few times. V usage is TRBV20-1 and J usage is TRBJ2-3; no clear D gene. Trimming removed 5 bases at V and 6 bases at J, with 15 bases between. From germline, CDR1 is DFQATT and CDR2 SNEGSKA (reference sequence). This CDR3 spans 13 amino acids. The CDR3 loop is CSARDFSADTQYF. The CDR3 bases are TGCAGTGCTCGCGACTTCTCTGCGGATACGCAGTATTTT.

This clonotype was detected many times. J is TRBJ2-7 and V is TRBV6-2 or TRBV6-3; TRBD1 matches at 9 bases. CDR1 MNHEY and CDR2 SVGEGT come from the germline V gene. CDR3 size: 11 residues. With V trimmed by 6 bases and J by 7 bases, 1 base remained unmatched. Here the CDR3 reads CASRGTGEQYF. The CDR3 bases are TGTGCCAGCAGGGGGACAGGGGAGCAGTACTTC.

In regard to this clonotype: Germline and junction disagree at one end, which may indicate a read error. The V gene is TRBV6-2 or TRBV6-3, the J gene TRBJ1-1, with 7 bases lining up with TRBD1. Germline CDR1 MNHEY, CDR2 SVGEGT. CDR3 size: 15 residues. The CDR3 here is CAISYHDRANTEAFF. The CDR3 DNA follows: TGTGCCATCAGTTACCACGACAGGGCGAACACTGAAGCTTTCTTT.

The V call is TRBV6-5, the J call TRBJ1-3; D not resolved. CDR3 length equals 16 residues. Germline V lookup: CDR1 MNHEY, CDR2 SVGAGI. The V end lost 6 bases, the J end lost 2 bases, and 17 bases lay between the germline ends. In DNA form, the CDR3 reads TGTGCCAGCAGCCTCCGGGGTAGCGCAACTGGAAACACCATATATTTT. Amino acids: CASSLRGSATGNTIYF.

J is TRBJ2-2 and V is TRBV20-1; possibly TRBD2 for D (5 bases). The V gene's germline CDR1 is DFQATT and CDR2 SNEGSKA (reference sequence). CDR3 length: 14 amino acids. The V end was cut by 4 bases, the J end by 1 base, with 10 bases between. CDR3 loop: CSATPGRNTGELFF. The DNA for the CDR3 is TGCAGTGCTACCCCGGGAAGGAACACCGGGGAGCTGTTTTTT.

This rearrangement joins TRBV20-1 to TRBJ1-2; D unresolved. Trimming shortened V by 5 bases and J by 5 bases, and 15 bases separated the two germline ends. CDR1 is DFQATT and CDR2 is SNEGSKA in the germline V gene (reference sequence). The CDR3 loop spans 13 amino acids. The CDR3 loop is CSAAPGLGYGYTF. DNA for the CDR3: TGCAGTGCTGCCCCGGGATTAGGATATGGCTACACCTTC.

The chain joins TRBV29-1 to TRBJ2-5, with D perhaps matching TRBD2 (5 bases). The V and J ends lost 1 base and 5 bases respectively, with 8 bases between them. Germline CDR1 SQVTM, CDR2 ANQGSEA. The CDR3 extends over 12 amino acids. CDR3 in DNA: TGCAGCGTTGAAGGGGAGTGGGAGACCCAGTACTTC. Translation gives CSVEGEWETQYF. Full variable domain (outside the CDR3, taken from reference TRBV29-1 and TRBJ2-5): SAVISQKPSRDICQRGTSLTIQCQVDSQVTMMFWYRQQPGQSLTLIATANQGSEATYESGFVIDKFPISRPNLTFSTLTVSNMSPEDSSIYLCSVEGEWETQYFGPGTRLLVL.

This clonotype appeared many times. The gene calls are TRBV3-1 and TRBJ2-4; 7 bases fit TRBD1. This CDR3 region has 17 residues. Trimming at V came to 0 bases and at J to 7 bases, leaving 12 bases not matched to a gene. Germline CDR1 and CDR2: LGHDT and YNNKEL (reference sequence). This CDR3 reads CASSQDVGNRGQNIQYF. For the CDR3, the DNA is TGTGCCAGCAGCCAAGACGTTGGGAACAGGGGTCAGAACATTCAGTACTTC.

The sample holds a few counts of this clonotype. J is TRBJ2-1 and V is TRBV7-2; D call uncertain. Per germline, CDR1 SGHTA and CDR2 FQGNSA. CDR3 size: 14 residues. Trimming pared 5 bases from V and 5 bases from J, leaving 13 bases between. The CDR3 coding sequence is TGTGCCAGCAGCCCTCAGCTGCGTGACAATGAGCAGTTCTTC. This codes for CASSPQLRDNEQFF.

This chain uses TRBV20-1 with TRBJ1-1; 10 nucleotides align to TRBD1. Germline CDR1 is DFQATT and CDR2 is SNEGSKA (reference sequence). The CDR3 length is 15 residues. The J segment lost 4 bases and the V segment lost 6 bases, leaving 11 bases of the junction unmatched. The CDR3 protein is CSAFSSGTGVTEAFF. The CDR3 bases are TGCAGTGCATTCTCCTCCGGGACAGGGGTCACTGAAGCTTTCTTT.

V is TRBV19 and J is TRBJ1-2, with a tentative D call TRBD1 (5 bases). Trimming cost V 4 bases and J 6 bases, with 12 bases left between them. The CDR3 extends over 13 amino acids. The germline V gene has CDR1 LNHDA and CDR2 SQIVND (reference sequence). The CDR3 sequence: CASSTSGQDGYTF. DNA for the CDR3: TGTGCCAGTAGTACCTCAGGGCAGGATGGCTACACCTTC.

This clonotype showed up just a few times. A clone one base away is much larger, so this may be a read error. This sequence joins TRBV6-4 and TRBJ2-1, with TRBD1 matching over 11 bases. The CDR3 is 15 amino acids. Losses at the gene ends were 2 bases for V and 5 bases for J; bases not matched to a gene: 2. CDR1 MRHNA and CDR2 SNTAGT come from the germline V gene. In DNA, the CDR3 is TGTGCCAGCAGTGACGGGACAGGGGGACACAATGAGCAGTTCTTC. This gives the protein CASSDGTGGHNEQFF.

This clonotype was observed at least ten times. The chain combines TRBV5-1 with TRBJ2-7; tentatively, D is TRBD1 (5 bases). The V end was cut by 3 bases, the J end by 4 bases, with 20 bases between. The germline gives CDR1 SGHRS, CDR2 YFSETQ. The CDR3 consists of 16 residues. The CDR3 loop reads CASSSQGQLVSYEQYF. The CDR3 DNA sequence: TGCGCCAGCAGCTCTCAAGGACAATTAGTTTCGTACGAGCAGTACTTC.

Note on this clonotype: A much bigger clone sits one base away, suggesting this may be a read error. The gene calls are TRBV29-1 and TRBJ2-2; no firm D call. The V gene's germline CDR1 is SQVTM and CDR2 ANQGSEA. The CDR3 is 14 amino acids. V was trimmed by 6 bases and J by 2 bases, leaving 13 bases between them. The CDR3 sequence is CSVIVVSNTGELFF. The CDR3 nucleotides are TGCAGCGTAATAGTGGTCTCCAACACCGGGGAGCTGTTTTTT.